The rows below give T cell receptor beta chains drawn from one sample of a study of cytotoxic CD8 clonotypes in ibrutinib-treated CLL. Assay used: immunoSEQ multiplex PCR; TCRdb lists only in-frame clones, some missing. Among 270,000 or so clones listed, approximately 76% were seen once. Sequencing was performed on PBMCs, taken at disease progression, from a patient treated with ibrutinib. The receptors come from a human donor with chronic lymphocytic leukemia. The CDR3 runs from the conserved cysteine through the conserved F or W. Fields, in order: J gene, D gene, V gene, CDR3 protein. A D gene is named only where the DNA matches it firmly.

TRBJ1-4	TRBD1	TRBV4-1	CASSSRQGFTTNEKLFF
TRBJ1-2	-	TRBV10-3	CAAKTPTGYGYTF
TRBJ2-3	TRBD2	TRBV19	CASSIPRLAGGRVTDTQYF
TRBJ1-4	TRBD1	TRBV27	CASSRRQGGNEKLFF
TRBJ2-7	TRBD1	TRBV18	CASSPLPGQPTGEQYF
TRBJ1-1	-	TRBV6-6	CASTPYRDTEAFF
TRBJ1-2	-	TRBV4-1	CASSQVQGSYGYTF
TRBJ1-2	TRBD1	TRBV18	CASSPMPDRVFNGYTF
TRBJ2-2	-	TRBV5-1	CASSLGGSGELFF
TRBJ1-1	-	TRBV7-9	CASSPLGHWNTEAFF
TRBJ2-2	TRBD1	TRBV25-1	CASSESQGGHTGELFF
TRBJ2-5	TRBD2	TRBV10-1	CASSIGLAGEETQYF
TRBJ2-7	-	TRBV5-1	CASSGSLGAYEQYF
TRBJ2-6	-	TRBV19	CASSRYSGANVLTF
TRBJ1-6	-	TRBV6-4	CASSEQGFDSPLHF
TRBJ1-1	-	TRBV27	CASSRGVGNTEAFF
TRBJ1-2	TRBD1	TRBV15	CATSRVQGAYGYTF
TRBJ2-5	-	TRBV4-1	CASSSQWVGETQYF
TRBJ2-7	TRBD1	TRBV4-3	CASSQHFPTGNFYEQYF
TRBJ2-2	-	TRBV7-7	CASSLGVSRTGELFF
TRBJ1-2	-	TRBV11-2	CASSSYDRLKSYTF
TRBJ1-4	-	TRBV6-6	CASKGVGEKLFF
TRBJ2-4	-	TRBV27	CASSFGWGEAKNIQYF
TRBJ1-6	TRBD1	TRBV6-1	CASSEKVSGTGGNSPLHF
TRBJ1-1	-	TRBV28	CASKYPMNTEAFF
TRBJ2-2	-	TRBV21-1	CASSKENTGELFF
TRBJ1-5	-	TRBV27	CASSSGYSNQPQHF
TRBJ2-7	-	TRBV4-1	CASSQVTGSSYEQYF
TRBJ2-2	-	TRBV11-2	CASSLGTNTGELFF
TRBJ2-5	TRBD1	TRBV25-1	CASSGDSQETQYF
TRBJ2-5	TRBD1	TRBV18	CASSLLQGALGMETQYF
TRBJ2-6	-	TRBV2	CASSDITGANVLTF
TRBJ1-5	-	TRBV19	CASSTSQGGNQPQHF
TRBJ1-2	TRBD1	TRBV5-4	CASSLAPGTGVGYTF
TRBJ2-3	-	TRBV4-3	CASSAGATDTQYF
TRBJ1-5	-	TRBV25-1	CASSDGRNQPQHF
TRBJ1-2	-	TRBV6-5	CASSYDRLNYGYTF
TRBJ2-1	TRBD1	TRBV5-1	CASQPDTQGANFDEQFF
TRBJ2-5	TRBD2	TRBV7-8	CASSLAGPETQYF
TRBJ2-1	-	TRBV14	CASSPIWVHEQFF
TRBJ2-1	TRBD2	TRBV4-2	CASSPLLAGGFNEQFF
TRBJ2-2	-	TRBV6-1	CASSEGWGLGELFF
TRBJ2-7	TRBD1	TRBV7-2	CASSLTGGFLYEQYF
TRBJ1-1	TRBD1	TRBV9	CASSSRTGNTEAFF
TRBJ1-1	-	TRBV5-1	CASSWIWGNTEAFF
TRBJ2-7	-	TRBV9	CASSVTFATYEQYF
TRBJ2-7	TRBD1	TRBV25-1	CASSDWDRDDEQYF
TRBJ2-4	TRBD1	TRBV19	CASRQTGLAKNIQYF